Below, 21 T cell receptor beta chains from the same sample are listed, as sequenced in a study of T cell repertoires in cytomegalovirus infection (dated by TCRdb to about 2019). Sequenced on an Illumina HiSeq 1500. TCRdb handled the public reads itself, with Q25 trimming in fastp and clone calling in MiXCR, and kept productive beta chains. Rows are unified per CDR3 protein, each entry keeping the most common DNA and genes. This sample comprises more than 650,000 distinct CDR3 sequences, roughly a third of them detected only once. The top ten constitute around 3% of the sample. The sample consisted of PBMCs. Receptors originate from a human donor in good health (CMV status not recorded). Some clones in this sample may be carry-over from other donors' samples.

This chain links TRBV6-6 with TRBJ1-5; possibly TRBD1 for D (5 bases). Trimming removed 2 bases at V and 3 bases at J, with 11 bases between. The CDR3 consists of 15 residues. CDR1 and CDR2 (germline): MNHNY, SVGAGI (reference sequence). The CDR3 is CASSYRGGDNQPQHF. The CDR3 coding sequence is TGTGCCAGCAGTTACAGGGGTGGGGACAATCAGCCCCAGCATTTT.

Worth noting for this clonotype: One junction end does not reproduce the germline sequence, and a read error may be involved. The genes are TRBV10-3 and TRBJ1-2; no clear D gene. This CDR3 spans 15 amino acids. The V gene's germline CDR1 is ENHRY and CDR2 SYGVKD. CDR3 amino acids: CAISESSVARYGYTF. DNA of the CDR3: TGTGCCATCAGTGAGTCGTCAGTGGCCCGTTATGGCTACACATTC.

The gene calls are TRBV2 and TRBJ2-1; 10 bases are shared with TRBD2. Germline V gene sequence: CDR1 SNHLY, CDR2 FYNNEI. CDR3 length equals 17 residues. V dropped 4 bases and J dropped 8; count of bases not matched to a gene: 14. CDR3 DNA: TGTGCCAGCAGTGTGTTGGCTAGCGGGAGTCTTTGGGATGAGCAGTTCTTC. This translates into CASSVLASGSLWDEQFF.

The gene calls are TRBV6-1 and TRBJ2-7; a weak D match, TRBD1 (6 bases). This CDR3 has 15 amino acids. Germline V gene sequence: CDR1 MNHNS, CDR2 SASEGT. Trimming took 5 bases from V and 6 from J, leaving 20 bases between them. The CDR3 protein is CASSSPGTTPGEQYF. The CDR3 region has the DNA TGTGCCAGCAGTTCGCCCGGGACAACCCCTGGCGAGCAGTACTTC.

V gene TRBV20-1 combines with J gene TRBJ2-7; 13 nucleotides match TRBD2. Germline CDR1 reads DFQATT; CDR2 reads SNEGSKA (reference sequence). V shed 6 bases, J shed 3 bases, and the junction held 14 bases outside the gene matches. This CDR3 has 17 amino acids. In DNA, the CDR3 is TGCAGTGCATACTTGGGGTTACTAGCGGGGGGGAACTACGAGCAGTACTTC. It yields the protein CSAYLGLLAGGNYEQYF.

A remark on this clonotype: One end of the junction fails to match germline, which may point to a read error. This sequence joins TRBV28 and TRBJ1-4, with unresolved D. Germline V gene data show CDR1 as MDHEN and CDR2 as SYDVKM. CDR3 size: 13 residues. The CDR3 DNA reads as TGTGCCAGCAGCTCGTCTAAGATCCAACCCGTCACTTTT. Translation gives CASSSSKIQPVTF.

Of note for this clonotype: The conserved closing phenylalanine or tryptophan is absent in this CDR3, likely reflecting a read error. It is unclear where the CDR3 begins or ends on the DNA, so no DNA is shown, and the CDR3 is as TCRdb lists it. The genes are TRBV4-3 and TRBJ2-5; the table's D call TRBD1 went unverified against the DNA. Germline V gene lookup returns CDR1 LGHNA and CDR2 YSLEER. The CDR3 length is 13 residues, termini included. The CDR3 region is CASSQDRGGPFTV.

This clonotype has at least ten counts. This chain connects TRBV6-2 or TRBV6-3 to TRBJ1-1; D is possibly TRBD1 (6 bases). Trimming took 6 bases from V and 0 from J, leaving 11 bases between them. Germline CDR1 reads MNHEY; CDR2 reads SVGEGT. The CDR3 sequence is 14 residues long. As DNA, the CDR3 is TGTGCCAGCAGCTGGGGACACTTGAACACTGAAGCTTTCTTT. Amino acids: CASSWGHLNTEAFF.

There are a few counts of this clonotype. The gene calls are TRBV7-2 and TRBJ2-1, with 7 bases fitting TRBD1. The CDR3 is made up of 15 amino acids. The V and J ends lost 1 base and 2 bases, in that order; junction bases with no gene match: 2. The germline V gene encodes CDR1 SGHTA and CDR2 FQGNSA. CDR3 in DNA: TGTGCCAGCAGCTTAGTCCAGGGGGCCTACAATGAGCAGTTCTTC. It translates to CASSLVQGAYNEQFF.

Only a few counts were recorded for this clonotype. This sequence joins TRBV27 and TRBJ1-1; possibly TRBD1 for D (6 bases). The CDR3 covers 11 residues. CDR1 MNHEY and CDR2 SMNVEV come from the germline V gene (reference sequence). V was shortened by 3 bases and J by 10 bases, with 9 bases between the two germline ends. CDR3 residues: CASSLGGAAFF. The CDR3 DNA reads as TGTGCCAGCAGTTTGGGGGGGGCAGCTTTCTTT.

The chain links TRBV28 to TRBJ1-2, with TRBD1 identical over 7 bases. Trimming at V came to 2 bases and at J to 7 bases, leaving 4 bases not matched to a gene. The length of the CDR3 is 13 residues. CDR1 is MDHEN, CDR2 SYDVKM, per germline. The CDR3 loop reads CASSLGGGGGYTF. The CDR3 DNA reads TGTGCCAGCAGTTTAGGAGGGGGCGGTGGCTACACCTTC.

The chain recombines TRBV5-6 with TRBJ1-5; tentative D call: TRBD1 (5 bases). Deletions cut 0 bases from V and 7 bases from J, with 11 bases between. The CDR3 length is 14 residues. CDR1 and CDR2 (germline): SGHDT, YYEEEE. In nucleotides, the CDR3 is TGTGCCAGCAGCTTGGCGACGGGGGGACAGCCCCAGCATTTT. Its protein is CASSLATGGQPQHF.

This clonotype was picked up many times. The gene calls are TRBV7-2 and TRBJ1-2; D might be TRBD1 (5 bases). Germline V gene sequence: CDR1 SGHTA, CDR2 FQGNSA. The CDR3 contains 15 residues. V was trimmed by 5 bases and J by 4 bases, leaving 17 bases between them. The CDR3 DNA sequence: TGTGCCAGCAGCCTAAGGGGTCCTTATTTCTATGGCTACACCTTC. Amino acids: CASSLRGPYFYGYTF.

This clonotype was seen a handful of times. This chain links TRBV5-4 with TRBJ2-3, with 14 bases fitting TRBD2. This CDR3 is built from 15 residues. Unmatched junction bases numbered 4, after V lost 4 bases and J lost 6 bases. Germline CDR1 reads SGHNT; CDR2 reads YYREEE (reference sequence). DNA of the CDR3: TGTGCCAGCAGCCCCAGGACTAGCGGGAGGGATACGCAGTATTTT. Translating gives CASSPRTSGRDTQYF.

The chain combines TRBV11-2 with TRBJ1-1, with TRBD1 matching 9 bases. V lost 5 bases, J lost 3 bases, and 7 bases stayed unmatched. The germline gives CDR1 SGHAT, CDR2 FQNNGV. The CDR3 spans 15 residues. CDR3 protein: CASSPGTGWDTEAFF. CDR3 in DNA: TGTGCCAGCAGCCCCGGGACAGGGTGGGACACTGAAGCTTTCTTT.

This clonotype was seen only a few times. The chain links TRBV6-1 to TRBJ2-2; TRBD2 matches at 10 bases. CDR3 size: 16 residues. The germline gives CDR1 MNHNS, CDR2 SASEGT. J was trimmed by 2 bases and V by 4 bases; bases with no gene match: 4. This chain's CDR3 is CASSGAGGPNTGELFF. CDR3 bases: TGTGCCAGCAGTGGAGCGGGAGGGCCAAACACCGGGGAGCTGTTTTTT.

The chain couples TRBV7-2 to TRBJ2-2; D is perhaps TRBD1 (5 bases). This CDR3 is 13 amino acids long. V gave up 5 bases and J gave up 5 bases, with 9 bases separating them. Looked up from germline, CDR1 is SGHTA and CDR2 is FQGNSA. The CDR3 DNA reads TGTGCCAGCAGCCCCAAGGGGACCGGGGAGCTGTTTTTT. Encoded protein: CASSPKGTGELFF.

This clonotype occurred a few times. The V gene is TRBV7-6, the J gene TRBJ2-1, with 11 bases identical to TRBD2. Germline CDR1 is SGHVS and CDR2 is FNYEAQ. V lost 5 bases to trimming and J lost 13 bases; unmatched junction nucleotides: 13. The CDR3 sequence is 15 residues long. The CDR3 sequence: CASSNDHSGGVDQFF. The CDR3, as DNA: TGTGCCAGCAGCAACGATCATAGCGGGGGGGTAGATCAGTTCTTC.

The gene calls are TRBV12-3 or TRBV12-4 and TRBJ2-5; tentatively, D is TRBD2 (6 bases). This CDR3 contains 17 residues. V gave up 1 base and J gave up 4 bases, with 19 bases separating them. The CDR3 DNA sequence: TGTGCCAGCAGTTTAGGGGGCGACTTGGGGGGTAGAGAGACCCAGTACTTC. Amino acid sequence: CASSLGGDLGGRETQYF.

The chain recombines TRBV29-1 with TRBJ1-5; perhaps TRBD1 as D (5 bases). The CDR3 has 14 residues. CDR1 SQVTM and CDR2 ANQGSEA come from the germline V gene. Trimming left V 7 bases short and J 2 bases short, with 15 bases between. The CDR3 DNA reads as TGCAGCGCCCAGGGAGGGAGCGGCAATCAGCCCCAGCATTTT. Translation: CSAQGGSGNQPQHF.

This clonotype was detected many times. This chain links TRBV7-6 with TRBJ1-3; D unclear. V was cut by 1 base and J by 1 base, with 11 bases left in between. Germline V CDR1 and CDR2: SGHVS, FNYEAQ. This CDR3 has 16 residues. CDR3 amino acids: CASSLERTHSGNTIYF. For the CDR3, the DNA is TGTGCCAGCAGCTTAGAGAGGACTCATTCTGGAAACACCATATATTTT.